These 2 T cell receptor beta chains were all obtained from the same sample, sequenced in a study of T cell clonotyping in hematopoietic cell transplantation. Sequencing used immunoSEQ multiplex PCR; TCRdb keeps in-frame clones, though not all of them. The data show 45,000 or so clones, with about four fifths seen just once and approximately 5.4% held by the top ten. The time point was: recipient sample about 28 days before transplant, after cytoreduction. The material sequenced was peripheral blood mononuclear cells, taken before stem cell transplant. Receptors originate from a man aged 55 to 70 with myelodysplastic syndrome. Some clones in this sample may be carry-over from other donors' samples.

In this sample, this clone turned up a few times. The V call is TRBV29-1, the J call TRBJ2-5; 11 bases map to TRBD2. The CDR3 runs 13 residues. The germline V gene has CDR1 SQVTM and CDR2 ANQGSEA. The V and J ends lost 7 bases and 2 bases, in that order; junction bases with no gene match: 3. Written as DNA, the CDR3 is TGCAGCGGTAGGACTAGCGGGCAAGAGACCCAGTACTTC. It translates to CSGRTSGQETQYF. Supplemented by reference TRBV29-1 and TRBJ2-5, the full variable domain reads SAVISQKPSRDICQRGTSLTIQCQVDSQVTMMFWYRQQPGQSLTLIATANQGSEATYESGFVIDKFPISRPNLTFSTLTVSNMSPEDSSIYLCSGRTSGQETQYFGPGTRLLVL.

V usage is TRBV27 and J usage is TRBJ1-6, with a tentative D call TRBD1 (5 bases). Germline V lookup: CDR1 MNHEY, CDR2 SMNVEV (reference sequence). V was cut by 0 bases and J by 6 bases, with 12 bases left in between. There are 16 residues in the CDR3. CDR3 amino acids: CASSLSGEIGNSPLHF. The CDR3 DNA sequence: TGTGCCAGCAGTTTATCAGGGGAAATTGGTAATTCACCCCTCCACTTT.